The 8 T cell receptor beta chains presented below share a single source sample, sequenced in a study of shared clonotypes between healthy human individuals. Assay used: immunoSEQ multiplex PCR; TCRdb lists only in-frame clones, some missing. This table has about 700,000 clones, roughly 70% appearing once. Sequencing was done on a sample of memory CD4+ T cells sorted from blood. Noted subset: CD45RA-negative fraction. Receptor source: a woman under 40 in good health.

J is TRBJ2-7 and V is TRBV27; 12 bases agree with TRBD2. The CDR3 has 18 residues. CDR1 is MNHEY and CDR2 is SMNVEV in the germline V gene (reference sequence). V lost 3 bases and J lost 6; bases outside the gene matches: 15. CDR3 sequence reads: CASSFYGTSGPRSPEQYF. The CDR3, as DNA: TGTGCCAGCAGTTTCTATGGGACTAGCGGGCCTCGTAGTCCCGAGCAGTACTTC.

V is TRBV18 and J is TRBJ1-4; D gene unclear. The CDR3 is 16 amino acids. V was pared by 6 bases and J by 1 base, with 15 bases between. Germline assignment: CDR1 KGHSH and CDR2 LQKENI. The CDR3 DNA follows: TGTGCCAGCTCCCACTCTGGGGTTCGAACTAATGAAAAACTGTTTTTT. This gives the protein CASSHSGVRTNEKLFF.

The rearrangement uses TRBV2 and TRBJ2-3, with 8 bases identical to TRBD2. The V and J ends lost 5 bases and 2 bases, in that order; junction bases with no gene match: 3. This CDR3 comprises 14 residues. The germline gives CDR1 SNHLY, CDR2 FYNNEI. The CDR3 region has the DNA TGTGCCAGCAGTACGCGGGAGGTCACAGATACGCAGTATTTT. Its translation: CASSTREVTDTQYF.

The chain links TRBV11-1 to TRBJ2-1; the match to TRBD1 covers 10 bases. The CDR3 sequence is 15 residues long. Looked up from germline, CDR1 is SGHAT and CDR2 is FQDESV (reference sequence). The V gene end was trimmed by 6 bases and the J gene end by 8 bases; junction bases not matched to a gene: 10. The chain's CDR3 is CASRESGTGDHEQFF. The CDR3 DNA reads TGTGCCAGCAGAGAATCCGGGACAGGGGATCATGAGCAGTTCTTC.

The rearrangement joins TRBV27 to TRBJ2-2, with 9 bases identical to TRBD1. CDR1 and CDR2 from the germline V gene are MNHEY and SMNVEV (reference sequence). V shed 4 bases, J shed 5 bases, and the junction held 5 bases outside the gene matches. The CDR3 extends over 15 amino acids. CDR3 nucleotide sequence: TGTGCCAGCAGTTACCAACAGGGGGCGACCGGGGAGCTGTTTTTT. This sequence encodes CASSYQQGATGELFF.

The sample holds many counts of this clone. The rearrangement links TRBV29-1 to TRBJ1-3; 9 bases map to TRBD1. Per the germline V gene, CDR1 is SQVTM and CDR2 is ANQGSEA. The CDR3 has 14 residues. J lost 2 bases, V lost 7 bases, and 6 bases had no gene match. In DNA form, the CDR3 reads TGCAGCGCCGGAGGGGACAGGGCTGGAAACACCATATATTTT. Its protein product is CSAGGDRAGNTIYF.

The chain combines TRBV5-5 with TRBJ1-2; tentative D call: TRBD1 (5 bases). Germline CDR1 SGHKS, CDR2 YYEKEE (reference sequence). With 3 bases removed from V and 7 bases from J, the gap between germline ends came to 22 bases. The CDR3 is made up of 16 amino acids. The CDR3 is CASSSTVAGVGGGYTF. The CDR3 DNA reads as TGTGCCAGCAGCTCGACCGTCGCGGGGGTCGGGGGTGGCTACACCTTC.

V usage is TRBV11-2 and J usage is TRBJ2-3; the match to TRBD2 covers 13 bases. The CDR3 has 16 residues. The germline gives CDR1 SGHAT, CDR2 FQNNGV. The V gene end was trimmed by 5 bases and the J gene end by 3 bases; junction bases not matched to a gene: 5. The CDR3 region is CASSLWTSGSTDTQYF. Written as DNA, the CDR3 is TGTGCCAGCAGCCTATGGACTAGCGGGAGTACAGATACGCAGTATTTT. Combining the CDR3 with reference TRBV11-2 and TRBJ2-3 gives the whole variable domain EAGVAQSPRYKIIEKRQSVAFWCNPISGHATLYWYQQILGQGPKLLIQFQNNGVVDDSQLPKDRFSAERLKGVDSTLKIQPAKLEDSAVYLCASSLWTSGSTDTQYFGPGTRLTVL.